This T cell receptor (beta chain) was retrieved from a study of blood T cell repertoires in COVID-19. Overall study: COVID-19 samples, acute and convalescent, were from the United States, Italy and Spain. PBMCs, B-cell-depleted T cells, or T cells provided the cDNA or gDNA that made up the material.

This CDR3 spans 14 amino acids. V was pared by 0 bases and J by 4 bases, with 6 bases between. Looked up from germline, CDR1 is WNHNN and CDR2 is SYGVQD (reference sequence). Original processing methods: Amplified reference gene primers provided the basis for estimating nucleated cell counts. Profiling relied on immunoSEQ multiplex PCR, and the TCRdb table lists in-frame clones only, not all of them. V, J and clone size are taken as reported in that table, and D and trimming were inferred from the DNA itself. Of about 270,000 clones detected, roughly nine tenths appear once; the ten largest clones hold roughly 2.2%. This clone was picked up one time.

The sequenced material came from peripheral blood. This clonotype originated in a man aged 50 to 60 with acute or convalescent COVID-19. J is TRBJ2-2 and V is TRBV10-1, with D maybe TRBD2 (6 bases). Here the CDR3 reads CASSESGGTGELFF. CDR3 nucleotides: TGCGCCAGCAGTGAGTCGGGGGGCACCGGGGAGCTGTTTTTT.